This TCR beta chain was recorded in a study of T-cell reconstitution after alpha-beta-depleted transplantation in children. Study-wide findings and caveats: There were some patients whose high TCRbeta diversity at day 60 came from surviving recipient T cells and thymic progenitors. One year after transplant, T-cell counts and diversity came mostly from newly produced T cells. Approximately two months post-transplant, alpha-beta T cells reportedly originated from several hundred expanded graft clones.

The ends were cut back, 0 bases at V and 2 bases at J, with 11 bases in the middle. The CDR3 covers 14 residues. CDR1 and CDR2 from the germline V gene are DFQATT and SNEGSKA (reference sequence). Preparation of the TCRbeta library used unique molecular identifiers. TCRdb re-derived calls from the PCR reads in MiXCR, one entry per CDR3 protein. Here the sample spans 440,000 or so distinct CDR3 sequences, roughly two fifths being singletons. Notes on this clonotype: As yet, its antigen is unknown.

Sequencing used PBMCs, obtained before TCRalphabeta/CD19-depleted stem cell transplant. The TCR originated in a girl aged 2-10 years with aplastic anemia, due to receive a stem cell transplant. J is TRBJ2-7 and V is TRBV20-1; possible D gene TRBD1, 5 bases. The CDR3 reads CSARDPQGTYEQYF. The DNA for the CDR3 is TGCAGTGCTAGAGATCCCCAGGGCACCTACGAGCAGTACTTC.